Described below is a single T cell receptor beta chain sequence and its context. Its antigen has not been determined. One base away there is no much larger clone; base qualities are not given. There are 18 amino acids in the CDR3, from cysteine to phenylalanine inclusive. Only CDR3 DNA remains: 54 bases, in frame from the first base. Trimming accounts for 3 bases at V and 1 base at J, while the number of junction bases matched to no gene is 11. CDR1 and CDR2, looked up from the germline V gene, are MDHEN and SYDVKM. This record comes from a study of graft-versus-host responses after intestinal transplantation (dated by TCRdb to the early 2020s). General notes on the study: Multivisceral, liver-intestinal, or isolated intestinal transplants were received by the recipients. The cohort enrolled 20 to 30 intestinal transplant recipients, one of whom was a retransplant, and 3 patients without pretransplant specimens were excluded. To identify alloreactive clones, pre-transplant mixed lymphocyte reaction products were sequenced and then compared with unstimulated pre-transplant donor and recipient T cells. Rather than going through the commercial service, samples from three later patients were sequenced in-house on an Illumina MiSeq and processed with MiXCR. Graft-versus-host and host-versus-graft alloreactive T cell clones were tracked in the graft, circulation and bone marrow after intestinal transplantation using bulk TCR-beta CDR3 sequencing. Anti-thymocyte globulin induction was given to all recipients, followed by maintenance tacrolimus and steroids for approximately 3 years. Donor T cell macrochimerism was defined as a peak of at least 4% donor T cells among recipient peripheral blood mononuclear cells.

Library generation was performed with the immunoSEQ multiplex PCR assay. For most patients, genomic DNA was subjected to high-throughput TCR-beta CDR3 sequencing by Adaptive Biotechnologies. The paper's processing steps were these. Adaptive's ImmunoSEQ software was the source of the TCR sequencing data for 18 patients, while a few other patients were processed with MiXCR and VDJtools. CDR3 nucleotide sequences shared by donor and recipient were removed because the origin of these sequences could not be assigned. At least 2-fold expansion over unstimulated cells and a minimum CFSE-low frequency of 0.002% (template counts) or 0.001% (read counts) were required for clones to be classified as alloreactive. Mappable clones were those detected in sequenced pre-transplant spleen, lymph node, or MLR CFSE-low populations of the donor or recipient. Cumulative frequency of alloreactive clones was calculated as a percentage of all sequences weighted by copy number. TCRdb retrieved this table from immuneACCESS and kept in-frame rearrangements only. Not all clones are present; in checked studies, unresolved V genes account for under half, and no reason is known for the remainder. The V and J calls and clone size were taken over from that table, and D and trimming were inferred from the DNA. The sample table lists tens of thousands of clones, 75% to 90% of them with a count of one. The ten largest clones capture roughly 18% of the sample.

Study-wide conclusions, independent of this receptor: GvH clones were found in recipient bone marrow, and some of the GvH clones appeared earlier in ileal mucosa or blood, which is consistent with an intestinal mucosal origin. Peak levels of circulating GvH clones were associated with declines in HvG clones early after transplant. High GvH to HvG T cell clonal ratios were observed in the allografts of patients with donor T cell macrochimerism. Conclusions were limited by the relatively low number and heterogeneity of intestinal transplant patients.

Intraepithelial and lamina propria lymphocytes were isolated from graft specimens using dithiothreitol, EDTA incubations and collagenase D digestion. Bulk TCR-beta sequencing was performed on serial intestinal graft biopsy specimens collected as late as 600 days after transplant. The sample consisted of ileum tissue, taken more than 200 days after intestinal transplant. The source of this sequence is a human patient who received an intestinal transplant, so some T cells may come from the graft donor. Recombination joined TRBV28 with TRBJ2-4; 8 bases in the junction line up with TRBD1. The DNA sequence reads TGTGCCAGCAGTTTGGTAGGAACAGGGGGTCTCGCCAAAAACATTCAGTACTTC. Its protein reads: CASSLVGTGGLAKNIQYF.